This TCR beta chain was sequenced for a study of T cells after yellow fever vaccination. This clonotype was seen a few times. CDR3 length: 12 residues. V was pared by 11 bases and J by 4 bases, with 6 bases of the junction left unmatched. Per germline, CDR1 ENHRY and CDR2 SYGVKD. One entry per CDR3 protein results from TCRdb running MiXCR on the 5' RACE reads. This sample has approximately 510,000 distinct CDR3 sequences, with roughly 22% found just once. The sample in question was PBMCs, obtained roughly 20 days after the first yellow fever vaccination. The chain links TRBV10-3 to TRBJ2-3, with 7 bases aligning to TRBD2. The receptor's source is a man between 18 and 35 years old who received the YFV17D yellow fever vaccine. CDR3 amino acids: CASRGEPDTQYF. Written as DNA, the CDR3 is TGTGCCTCACGGGGGGAGCCAGATACGCAGTATTTT.